This TCR beta chain emerged from a study of blood T cell repertoires in COVID-19. Study-wide background: The United States, Italy and Spain supplied acute and convalescent COVID-19 samples.

From germline, CDR1 is SGHNT and CDR2 YYREEE (reference sequence). This CDR3 spans 15 amino acids. V was pared by 1 base and J by 4 bases, with 14 bases between. Sequencing used immunoSEQ multiplex PCR; TCRdb keeps in-frame clones, though not all of them. The sample consists of about 250,000 clones, approximately 82% of them appearing once. This chain uses TRBV5-4 with TRBJ2-5; D might be TRBD2 (7 bases). Sequencing was carried out using peripheral blood. This TCR derives from a man aged 35 to 55 with active or convalescent COVID-19. The CDR3 loop reads CASSLRGGPAETQYF. The CDR3 nucleotides are TGTGCCAGCAGCTTGAGGGGGGGCCCCGCAGAGACCCAGTACTTC.